This TCR beta chain was documented in a study of T cell responses to AZD1222 COVID-19 vaccine. For the study at large: The analysis combined second doses at about 4 or about 12 weeks. Study outcomes and limitations: Reports indicate that nearly half of spike-specific TCRs are directed at unmutated variant regions. Among vaccine-associated CD4 TCRs, coverage spanned spike, with dominance at 160-218 and 743-854. Clonal diversity may have been underestimated, and the donors were mostly white British, with more females than males.

Generated by immunoSEQ multiplex PCR, the TCRdb table keeps only in-frame clones and is missing some. The sample includes about 120,000 clones, over 80% of them seen just once. Of note for this clone: Antigen specificity is unknown.

V shed 8 bases, J shed 1 base, and the junction held 4 bases outside the gene matches. CDR1 LNHNV and CDR2 YYDKDF come from the germline V gene (reference sequence). The CDR3 consists of 15 residues. The chain combines TRBV15 with TRBJ2-2; TRBD1 matches 10 bases. The sequenced sample was peripheral blood, obtained on day 0 of AZD1222 vaccination. The receptor was isolated from an adult in good health. The CDR3 bases are TGTGCCACCCCGGGACAGGGGAAGAACACCGGGGAGCTGTTTTTT. Translation: CATPGQGKNTGELFF.